This T cell receptor (beta chain) was retrieved from a study of OX40 agonist ivuxolimab in advanced cancers. Study-level information: As their treatment, patients were administered ivuxolimab, an agonistic anti-OX40 (CD134) antibody. The mean age was roughly 60 years, ranging from about 23 to 79, with approximately 85% of participants male. The dose of intravenous ivuxolimab that patients received every 2 weeks ranged from 0.01 to 10 mg/kg.

Clones were read by immunoSEQ multiplex PCR, and TCRdb kept only the in-frame ones, dropping some. The sample shows roughly 40,000 clones, roughly 84% of them seen only once. This clone has a single count. Germline CDR1 is MNHNY and CDR2 is SVGAGI (reference sequence). The V gene lost 6 bases and the J gene lost 10 bases, with 12 bases spanning the gap. The CDR3 spans 11 residues. This chain uses TRBV6-6 with TRBJ1-2; D is possibly TRBD1 (6 bases). The sequence came from an adult with an advanced solid tumor such as melanoma, head and neck, liver or kidney cancer. The specimen comprised CD4+ or CD8+ T cells sorted from blood, sampled in a trial of the OX40 agonist ivuxolimab. In DNA form, the CDR3 reads TGTGCCAGCAGCGTCAGGGGTGACTACACCTTC. This gives the protein CASSVRGDYTF.